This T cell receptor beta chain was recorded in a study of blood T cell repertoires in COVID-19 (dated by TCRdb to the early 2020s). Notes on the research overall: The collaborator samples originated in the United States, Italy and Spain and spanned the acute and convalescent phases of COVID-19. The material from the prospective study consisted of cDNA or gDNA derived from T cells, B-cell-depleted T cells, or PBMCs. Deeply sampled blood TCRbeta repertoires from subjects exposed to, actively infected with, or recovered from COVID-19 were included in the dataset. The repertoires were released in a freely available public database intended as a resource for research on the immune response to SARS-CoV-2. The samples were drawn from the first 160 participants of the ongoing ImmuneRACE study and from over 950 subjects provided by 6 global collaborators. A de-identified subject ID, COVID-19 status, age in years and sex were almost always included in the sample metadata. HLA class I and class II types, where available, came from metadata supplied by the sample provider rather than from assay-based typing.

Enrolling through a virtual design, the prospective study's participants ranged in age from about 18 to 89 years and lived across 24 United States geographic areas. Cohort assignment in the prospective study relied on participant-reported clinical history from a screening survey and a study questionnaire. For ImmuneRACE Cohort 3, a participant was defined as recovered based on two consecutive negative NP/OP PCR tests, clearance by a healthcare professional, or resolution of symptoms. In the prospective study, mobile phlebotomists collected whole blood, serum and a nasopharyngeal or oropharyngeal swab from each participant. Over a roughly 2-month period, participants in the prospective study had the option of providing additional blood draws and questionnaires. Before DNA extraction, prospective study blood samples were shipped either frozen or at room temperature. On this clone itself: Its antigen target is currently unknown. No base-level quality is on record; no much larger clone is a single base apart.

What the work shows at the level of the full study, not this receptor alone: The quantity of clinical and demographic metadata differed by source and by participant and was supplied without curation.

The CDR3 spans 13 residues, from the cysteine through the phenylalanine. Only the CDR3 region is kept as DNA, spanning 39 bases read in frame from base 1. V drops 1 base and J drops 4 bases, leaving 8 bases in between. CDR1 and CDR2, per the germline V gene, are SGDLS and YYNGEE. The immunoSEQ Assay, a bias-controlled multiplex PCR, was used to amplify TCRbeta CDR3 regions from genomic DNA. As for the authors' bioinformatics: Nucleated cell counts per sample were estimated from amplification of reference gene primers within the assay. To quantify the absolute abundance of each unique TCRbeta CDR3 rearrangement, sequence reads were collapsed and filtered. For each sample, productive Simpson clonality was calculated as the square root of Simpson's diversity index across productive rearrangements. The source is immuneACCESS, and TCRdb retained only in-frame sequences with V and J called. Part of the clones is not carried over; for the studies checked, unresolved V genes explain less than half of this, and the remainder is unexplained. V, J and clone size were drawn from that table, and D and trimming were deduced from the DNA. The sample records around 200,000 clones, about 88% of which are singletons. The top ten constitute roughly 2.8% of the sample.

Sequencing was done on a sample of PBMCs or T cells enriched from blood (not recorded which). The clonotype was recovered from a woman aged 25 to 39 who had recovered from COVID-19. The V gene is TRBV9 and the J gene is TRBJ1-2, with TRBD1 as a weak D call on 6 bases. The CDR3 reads CASSVQGTYGYTF. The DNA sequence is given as TGTGCCAGCAGCGTACAGGGGACCTATGGCTACACCTTC.